Reported below is one T cell receptor beta chain. With 60 Vbeta and 13 Jbeta primers, the PCR was carried out. Generated by immunoSEQ multiplex PCR, the TCRdb table keeps only in-frame clones and is missing some. The table has roughly 120,000 clones, less than 85% seen once; the top ten hold 4.1%. These data are taken from a study of cytomegalovirus exposure and HLA in healthy donors. The length of the CDR3 is 15 residues. V lost 0 bases and J 1 base, leaving 9 bases between the germline ends. The germline V gene encodes CDR1 SGHTA and CDR2 FQGTGA. This chain connects TRBV7-3 to TRBJ1-2; a possible D gene is TRBD1 (5 bases). The sequenced material came from PBMCs. This TCR came from a woman aged 40 to 50 in good health and CMV-seronegative. In DNA, the CDR3 is TGTGCCAGCAGCTTAACTGACGGGGGTAACTATGGCTACACCTTC. It translates to CASSLTDGGNYGYTF.